These T cell receptor beta chains were read from a single sample in a study of shared clonotypes between healthy human individuals. Profiled with immunoSEQ multiplex PCR; TCRdb holds only in-frame clones, not every one. The sample includes roughly 1,600,000 clones, about 98.5% of them seen just once. Sequenced: naive CD4+ T cells sorted from blood. The receptors come from a man aged 30 to 45 in good health. Both conserved end residues are part of each CDR3. A D gene is named only where the DNA matches it firmly. Expanded clones are given a class, and other clones once, few, many or no size at all.

j_call clone_size d_call v_call cdr3_aa cdr3_nt
TRBJ2-1 NA NA TRBV5-6 CASSLGVFQLVEQFF TGTGCCAGCAGCTTGGGTGTCTTCCAGCTAGTTGAGCAGTTCTTC
TRBJ2-7 NA NA TRBV6-5 CASSYGEYEGQYF TGTGCCAGCAGTTATGGAGAGTATGAGGGGCAGTACTTC
TRBJ2-1 NA NA TRBV19 CASSMWGSNNEQFF TGTGCCAGTAGTATGTGGGGGTCAAACAATGAGCAGTTCTTC
TRBJ2-7 once TRBD2 TRBV9 CASSRSGSYEQYF TGTGCCAGCAGCCGGAGCGGGAGTTACGAGCAGTACTTC
TRBJ1-4 NA NA TRBV28 CASSLGVGRQRNEKLFF TGTGCCAGCAGTTTAGGAGTTGGACGCCAAAGGAATGAAAAACTGTTTTTT
TRBJ2-3 once NA TRBV5-5 CASSLVIATYTDTQYF TGTGCCAGCAGCTTGGTAATAGCAACATACACAGATACGCAGTATTTT
TRBJ1-2 NA NA TRBV6-1 CASSLDRAVSYTF TGTGCCAGCAGTTTGGACAGAGCTGTGAGCTACACCTTC
TRBJ1-2 NA NA TRBV7-9 CASSRRGERSNYGYTF TGTGCCAGCAGCCGCCGAGGGGAGCGGTCTAACTATGGCTACACCTTC
TRBJ2-5 NA TRBD2 TRBV18 CASSRVETSGSQQETQYF TGTGCCAGCTCACGCGTGGAGACTAGCGGGAGTCAACAAGAGACCCAGTACTTC
TRBJ2-7 once NA TRBV18 CASAQSVYEQYF TGTGCCAGCGCGCAATCGGTCTACGAGCAGTACTTC
TRBJ2-7 NA NA TRBV15 CATSRGGTLSYEQYF TGTGCCACCAGCAGAGGCGGGACACTCTCCTACGAGCAGTACTTC
TRBJ2-2 NA NA TRBV21-1 CASSNAGAGTGELFF TGTGCCAGCAGCAATGCGGGAGCGGGAACCGGGGAGCTGTTTTTT
TRBJ2-1 once NA TRBV6-6 CASSRQVENEQFF TGTGCCAGCAGCAGACAGGTCGAGAATGAGCAGTTCTTC
TRBJ1-2 NA TRBD1 TRBV10-3 CATWTGGYGYTF TGTGCCACCTGGACAGGCGGGTATGGCTACACCTTC
TRBJ2-7 NA NA TRBV11-2 CASREGRGQRSYEQYF TGTGCCAGCAGAGAAGGGCGAGGACAGCGCTCCTACGAGCAGTACTTC